This TCR beta chain was recovered during a study of blood T cell repertoires in COVID-19. Deletions cut 8 bases from V and 2 bases from J, with 9 bases between. Germline V CDR1 and CDR2: MRHNA, SNTAGT. This CDR3 has 12 residues. The table came from immunoSEQ multiplex PCR; TCRdb's copy has only in-frame clones and leaves some out. Among under 200,000 clones listed, 75% to 85% were seen once. The sample comprised peripheral blood. This receptor was identified in a woman between 40 and 50 years old with COVID-19, enrolled during active disease. The chain links TRBV6-4 to TRBJ1-1; perhaps TRBD1 as D (5 bases). CDR3 nucleotides: TGTGCCAGCCAAGGGGTTAACACTGAAGCTTTCTTT. It codes for CASQGVNTEAFF.